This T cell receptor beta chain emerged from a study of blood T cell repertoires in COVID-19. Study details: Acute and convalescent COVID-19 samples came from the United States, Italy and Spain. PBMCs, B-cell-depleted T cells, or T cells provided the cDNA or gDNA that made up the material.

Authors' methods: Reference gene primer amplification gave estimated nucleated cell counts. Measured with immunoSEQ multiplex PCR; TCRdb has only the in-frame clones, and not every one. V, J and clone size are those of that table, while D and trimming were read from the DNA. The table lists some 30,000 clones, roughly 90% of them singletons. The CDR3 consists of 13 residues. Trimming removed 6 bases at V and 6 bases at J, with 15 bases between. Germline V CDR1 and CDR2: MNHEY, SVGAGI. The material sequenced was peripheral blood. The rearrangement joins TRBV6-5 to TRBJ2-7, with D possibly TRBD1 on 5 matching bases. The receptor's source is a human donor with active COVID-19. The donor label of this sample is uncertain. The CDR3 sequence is CASRDTSLGEQYF. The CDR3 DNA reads TGTGCCAGCAGGGACACCTCTTTGGGCGAGCAGTACTTC.